Sequencing of this TCR beta chain was carried out in a study of spatial heterogeneity in lung cancer. Stated time point: sample taken at primary tumor resection. Donation came from around 72 patients with untreated early-stage non-small cell lung cancer. Without sorting, whole RNA was sequenced from tumor, nontumor lung or frozen PBMC. V was clipped by 1 base and J by 1 base, with 4 bases between them. Germline values: CDR1 PRHDT, CDR2 FYEKMQ (reference sequence). The CDR3 is 13 residues long. Via MiXCR, TCRdb re-called the 5' RACE reads, giving one row per CDR3 protein. The profile covers tens of thousands of distinct CDR3 sequences, with 10% to 15% appearing a single time and 35% to 45% taken by the ten largest. This clonotype was seen at least ten times.

V and J are TRBV13 and TRBJ1-1; no firm D call. The specimen was PBMCs, collected at surgery. The receptor comes from a male donor with early-stage non-small cell lung cancer. CDR3 coding DNA: TGTGCCAGCAGCTTAGAGTCGAACACTGAAGCTTTCTTT. Its protein product is CASSLESNTEAFF.